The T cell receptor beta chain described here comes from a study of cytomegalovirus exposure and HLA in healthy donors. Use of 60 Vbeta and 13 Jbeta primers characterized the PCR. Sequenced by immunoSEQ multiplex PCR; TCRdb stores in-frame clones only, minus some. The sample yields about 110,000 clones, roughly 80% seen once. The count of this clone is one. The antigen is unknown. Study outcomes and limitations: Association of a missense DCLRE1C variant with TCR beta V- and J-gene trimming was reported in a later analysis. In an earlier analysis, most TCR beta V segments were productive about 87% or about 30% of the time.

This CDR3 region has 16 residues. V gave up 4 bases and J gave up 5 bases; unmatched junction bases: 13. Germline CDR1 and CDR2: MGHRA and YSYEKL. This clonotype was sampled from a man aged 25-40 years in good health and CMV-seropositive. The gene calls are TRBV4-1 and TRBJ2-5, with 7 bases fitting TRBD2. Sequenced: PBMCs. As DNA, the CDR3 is TGCGCCAGCAGCCTAGGCAGCGGGGCCTCCGGGGAGACCCAGTACTTC. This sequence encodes CASSLGSGASGETQYF.